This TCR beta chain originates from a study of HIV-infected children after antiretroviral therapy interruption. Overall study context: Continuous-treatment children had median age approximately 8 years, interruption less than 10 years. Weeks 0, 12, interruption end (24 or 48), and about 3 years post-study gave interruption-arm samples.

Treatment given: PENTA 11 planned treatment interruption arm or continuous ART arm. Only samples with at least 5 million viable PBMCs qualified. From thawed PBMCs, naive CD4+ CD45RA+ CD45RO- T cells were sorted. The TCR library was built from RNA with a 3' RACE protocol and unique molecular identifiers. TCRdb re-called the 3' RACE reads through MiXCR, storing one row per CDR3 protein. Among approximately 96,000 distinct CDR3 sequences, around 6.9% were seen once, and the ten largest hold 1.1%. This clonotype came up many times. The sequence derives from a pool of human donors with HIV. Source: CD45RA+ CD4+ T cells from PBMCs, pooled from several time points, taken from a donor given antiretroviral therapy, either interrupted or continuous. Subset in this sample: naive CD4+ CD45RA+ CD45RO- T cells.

CDR3: CASSPVPGVTTEAFF. The CDR3 bases are TGTGCCAGCAGCCCTGTCCCGGGTGTGACCACTGAAGCTTTCTTT. The rearrangement uses TRBV11-2 and TRBJ1-1; D is uncertain. Germline CDR1 is SGHAT and CDR2 is FQNNGV. CDR3 length: 15 residues. The V end lost 5 bases, the J end lost 4 bases, and 17 bases lay between the germline ends.